This note documents a single T cell receptor beta chain sequence. Its antigen is unknown. V was pared by 1 base and J by 7 bases, with 13 bases between. The CDR3 spans 14 residues. The V gene's germline CDR1 is SNHLY and CDR2 FYNNEI. The entry originates in a study of T cell responses to AZD1222 COVID-19 vaccine. Study as a whole: Combined were second doses at about 4 or about 12 weeks.

Data came from immunoSEQ multiplex PCR; TCRdb stores just in-frame clones and leaves some out. The sample lists 95,000 to 120,000 clones; roughly 86% were seen once. Study-wide results and caveats: AZD1222 recipients seropositive at baseline numbered only 5 to 7.

The sample here was peripheral blood, taken on day 0 of AZD1222 vaccination. The TCR originated in an adult in good health. The chain recombines TRBV2 with TRBJ2-5; D possibly uses TRBD1 or TRBD2 (5 bases each). In DNA form, the CDR3 reads TGTGCCAGCAGTGAAGACAGGACCCGGGGGACCCAGTACTTC. Translating it yields CASSEDRTRGTQYF.